These 15 T cell receptor beta chains came from one sample sequenced in a study of glioma-infiltrating T cells. The iRepertoire nested amplicon-rescue multiplex PCR amplified TCR alpha and beta CDR3s from RNA. Via MiXCR, TCRdb re-called the multiplex PCR reads, giving one row per CDR3 protein. Of under 200,000 distinct CDR3 sequences in the sample, 25% to 35% were seen once. The sequenced sample consisted of glioma tissue, nonneoplastic brain tissue, or PBMCs (not recorded which). The receptor source for this set is a human donor with low-grade glioma or glioblastoma, undergoing nonglioma brain surgery, or in good health (not recorded which).

Only one count was recorded for this clonotype. A read error may produce the germline difference seen at one junction end. Written as DNA, the CDR3 is TGTGCCAGCAGTTCCCATGGAGGGCATTCACCCCTCCACTTC. This sequence encodes CASSSHGGHSPLHF. The chain joins TRBV6-1 to TRBJ2-5; D perhaps matches TRBD2 (6 bases). This CDR3 has 14 amino acids. Germline values: CDR1 MNHNS, CDR2 SASEGT.

As regards this clonotype: Just one base apart from a much larger clone, this may be a read error. The V and J genes are TRBV4-2 and TRBJ2-2; no firm D call. Germline V gene lookup returns CDR1 LGHNA and CDR2 YNFKEQ. The CDR3 is made up of 14 amino acids. As DNA, the CDR3 is TGTGTCAGCAGCCAAGGTGGGGACACCGGGGAGCTGTTTTTT. This encodes CVSSQGGDTGELFF.

The chain links TRBV5-4 to TRBJ2-6, with D unresolved. Germline V gene sequence: CDR1 SGHNT, CDR2 YYREEE (reference sequence). The V end was cut by 6 bases, the J end by 0 bases, with 7 bases between. CDR3 size: 14 residues. CDR3 sequence (DNA): TGTGCCAGCACCGACCCCTCTGGGGCCAACGTCCTGACTTTC. Translation: CASTDPSGANVLTF.

This clonotype was recorded at least ten times. V usage is TRBV24-1 and J usage is TRBJ1-2, with no clear D. Germline V lookup: CDR1 KGHDR, CDR2 SFDVKD. The CDR3 contains 12 residues. V gave up 7 bases and J gave up 2 bases, with 7 bases separating them. The CDR3 loop is CATSTDNYGYTF. CDR3 nucleotides: TGTGCCACCAGCACAGACAACTATGGCTACACCTTC.

This clonotype was picked up many times. This rearrangement joins TRBV2 to TRBJ1-1; a weak D match, TRBD1 (6 bases). Trimming removed 7 bases from V and 1 base from J, with 16 bases in between. The CDR3 sequence is 15 residues long. Germline values: CDR1 SNHLY, CDR2 FYNNEI. CDR3 bases: TGTGCCAGCAATCGCCGACAGGAGCAGAACACTGAAGCTTTCTTT. Amino acid sequence: CASNRRQEQNTEAFF.

This clonotype appeared many times. The chain recombines TRBV28 with TRBJ2-1; TRBD2 aligns across 14 bases. V lost 5 bases to trimming and J lost 6 bases; unmatched junction nucleotides: 3. This CDR3 region has 15 residues. CDR1 is MDHEN, CDR2 SYDVKM, per germline. The CDR3 DNA sequence: TGTGCCAGCAGTATGGGACTAGCGGGAGCCAATGAGCAGTTCTTC. Translation gives CASSMGLAGANEQFF. Full variable domain (outside the CDR3, taken from reference TRBV28 and TRBJ2-1): DVKVTQSSRYLVKRTGEKVFLECVQDMDHENMFWYRQDPGLGLRLIYFSYDVKMKEKGDIPEGYSVSREKKERFSLILESASTNQTSMYLCASSMGLAGANEQFFGPGTRLTVL.

This chain connects TRBV30 to TRBJ2-1; perhaps TRBD1 as D (8 bases). Germline values: CDR1 GTSNPN, CDR2 SVGIG (reference sequence). The V gene lost 8 bases and the J gene lost 2 bases, with 19 bases spanning the gap. This CDR3 comprises 15 residues. The CDR3 is CALLGRDRPYNEQFF. The DNA for the CDR3 is TGTGCCCTACTAGGGAGGGACAGGCCCTACAATGAGCAGTTCTTC. Together with reference TRBV30 and TRBJ2-1, the CDR3 gives the full variable domain: SQTIHQWPATLVQPVGSPLSLECTVEGTSNPNLYWYRQAAGRGLQLLFYSVGIGQISSEVPQNLSASRPQDRQFILSSKKLLLSDSGFYLCALLGRDRPYNEQFFGPGTRLTVL.

This clonotype has a count of ten or more. V is TRBV20-1 and J is TRBJ2-1, with 10 bases that match TRBD2. Germline CDR1 DFQATT, CDR2 SNEGSKA (reference sequence). The trim removed 1 base at V and 6 bases at J, leaving 9 bases unmatched. This CDR3 has 16 residues. The CDR3 here is CSARGLAGVLSNEQFF. The CDR3 nucleotides are TGCAGTGCTAGAGGGCTAGCGGGAGTACTGTCCAATGAGCAGTTCTTC.

The CDR3 coding sequence is TGTGCCAGCAGCTTGGGATGGCAACCTGGCTACGAGCAGTACTTC. Its translation is CASSLGWQPGYEQYF. The chain employs TRBV7-9 and TRBJ2-7; the D is unclear. Trimming stripped 3 bases from V and 3 bases from J, with 15 bases between. From germline, CDR1 is SEHNR and CDR2 FQNEAQ (reference sequence). The CDR3 totals 15 residues.

With respect to this clonotype: A single base separates this from a much larger clone, so it may be a read error. This chain connects TRBV28 to TRBJ2-7; D may be TRBD2 (5 bases). Germline loops: CDR1 MDHEN, CDR2 SYDVKM. V lost 8 bases and J 0 bases, leaving 17 bases between the germline ends. CDR3 size: 15 residues. CDR3 in DNA: TGTGCCAGCGGCTCTCTAGCTGCGAGCTCCTACGAGCAGTACTTC. Encoded protein: CASGSLAASSYEQYF.

The sample holds many counts of this clonotype. The chain carries TRBV7-9 and TRBJ2-1; TRBD1 is a possible D gene (6 bases). The length of the CDR3 is 17 residues. The V end was cut by 6 bases, the J end by 0 bases, with 18 bases between. CDR1 is SEHNR, CDR2 FQNEAQ, per germline (reference sequence). The CDR3 nucleotides read TGTGCCAGCAGTCTGGGTGTAGGGACATACTCCTACAATGAGCAGTTCTTC. Translation: CASSLGVGTYSYNEQFF.

This rearrangement joins TRBV11-2 to TRBJ2-3; no clear D. This CDR3 is 14 amino acids long. Germline CDR1 is SGHAT and CDR2 is FQNNGV. V gave up 0 bases and J gave up 2 bases, with 6 bases separating them. The CDR3 nucleotides are TGTGCCAGCAGCTTAGAAGTGGACACAGATACGCAGTATTTT. Amino acids: CASSLEVDTDTQYF. Full variable domain (rest looked up from reference TRBV11-2 and TRBJ2-3): EAGVAQSPRYKIIEKRQSVAFWCNPISGHATLYWYQQILGQGPKLLIQFQNNGVVDDSQLPKDRFSAERLKGVDSTLKIQPAKLEDSAVYLCASSLEVDTDTQYFGPGTRLTVL.

The V gene is TRBV4-1, the J gene TRBJ2-3; D gene ambiguous. Per germline, CDR1 MGHRA and CDR2 YSYEKL. V lost 0 bases and J 2 bases, leaving 12 bases between the germline ends. The CDR3 consists of 16 residues. CDR3 in amino acids: CASSQDRVPVTDTQYF. The CDR3 DNA reads as TGCGCCAGCAGCCAAGATAGGGTACCGGTCACAGATACGCAGTATTTT.

The chain joins TRBV7-9 to TRBJ2-7, with D maybe TRBD2 (5 bases). The CDR3 is made up of 14 amino acids. Trimming stripped 2 bases from V and 3 bases from J, with 11 bases between. Germline loops: CDR1 SEHNR, CDR2 FQNEAQ (reference sequence). The CDR3 is CASSLLSESYEQYF. The CDR3 DNA reads TGTGCCAGCAGCTTACTTAGCGAGAGCTACGAGCAGTACTTC.

The genes are TRBV3-1 and TRBJ2-7; 8 bases align to TRBD1. Germline values: CDR1 LGHDT, CDR2 YNNKEL (reference sequence). CDR3 length equals 14 residues. V shed 3 bases, J shed 5 bases, and the junction held 6 bases outside the gene matches. The CDR3, as DNA: TGTGCCAGCAGCCAGGGACAGGTTACGCACGAGCAGTACTTC. It codes for CASSQGQVTHEQYF.